What follows are 4 T cell receptor beta chains derived from one specimen sequenced in a study of blood T cell repertoires in COVID-19. This table comes from immunoSEQ multiplex PCR, and its TCRdb copy is limited to in-frame clones, with some not included. The sample yields around 440,000 clones, 70% to 90% seen once. The sequenced sample was peripheral blood. These receptors were obtained from a woman between 50 and 59 years old with COVID-19, enrolled during active disease.

The CDR3 DNA follows: TGTGCCAGCAGTGAGAGGACAGGGGTAACCTACGAGCAGTACTTC. Protein sequence: CASSERTGVTYEQYF. The J gene is TRBJ2-7, the V gene TRBV2, with TRBD1 matching 9 bases. The V and J ends lost 3 bases and 2 bases, in that order; junction bases with no gene match: 5. This CDR3 has 15 amino acids. Per the germline V gene, CDR1 is SNHLY and CDR2 is FYNNEI.

The genes are TRBV2 and TRBJ2-7; 8 positions match TRBD1. The CDR3 covers 13 residues. The germline V gene encodes CDR1 SNHLY and CDR2 FYNNEI. The J segment lost 4 bases and the V segment lost 6 bases, leaving 5 bases of the junction unmatched. CDR3 DNA sequence: TGTGCCAGCAGCGGTGGACAGGGTTACGAGCAGTACTTC. Its protein is CASSGGQGYEQYF.

V and J are TRBV3-1 (or the pseudogene TRBV3-2) and TRBJ2-7; TRBD2 agrees at 11 bases. CDR3 length: 15 residues. CDR1 is LGHDT, CDR2 YNNKEL, per germline (reference sequence). Germline trimming cut 5 bases from V and 6 bases from J; bases unmatched to any gene: 9. DNA for the CDR3: TGTGCCAGCAGCACCGTCCTAGCGGGGGGCCCCGAGCAGTACTTC. This codes for CASSTVLAGGPEQYF.

J is TRBJ2-2 and V is TRBV5-6; 9 bases line up with TRBD2. Germline V gene lookup returns CDR1 SGHDT and CDR2 YYEEEE. V lost 3 bases to trimming and J lost 3 bases; unmatched junction nucleotides: 6. There are 16 residues in the CDR3. The CDR3 loop is CASSSRSGRYTGELFF. For the CDR3, the DNA is TGTGCCAGCAGCTCTCGGAGCGGGAGGTACACCGGGGAGCTGTTTTTT.